This T cell receptor beta chain was found in a study of technical replicates of blood from a few donors. Germline-derived CDR1 and CDR2 are MGHRA and YSYEKL. The CDR3 loop spans 15 amino acids. V lost 3 bases and J 6 bases, leaving 15 bases between the germline ends. TCRdb keeps only in-frame clones here, not all; method: immunoSEQ multiplex PCR. The sample records 100,000 or so clones, approximately 95% being singletons. The source of this sequence is a human donor in good health. Sequencing was done on a sample of T cells isolated from PBMCs. This chain links TRBV4-1 with TRBJ1-3, with D unclear. This CDR3 reads CASSHPAISLNTIYF. The CDR3, as DNA: TGCGCCAGCAGCCACCCTGCGATTTCATTAAACACCATATATTTT.